The clone carrying this T cell receptor (beta chain) came up once. The data derive from a study of blood T cell repertoires in COVID-19. The wider study: Samples came from the United States, Italy and Spain, spanning acute and convalescent COVID-19. Sample material is recorded as cDNA or gDNA derived from T cells, B-cell-depleted T cells, or PBMCs.

The CDR3 is made up of 16 amino acids. Looked up from germline, CDR1 is SGHDT and CDR2 is YYEEEE. Trimming took 4 bases from V and 0 from J; bases not matched to a gene: 5. The method was immunoSEQ multiplex PCR; TCRdb's version includes in-frame clones alone and lacks a portion of them. The data hold 150,000 to 200,000 clones, with around 90% observed a single time. Sequencing used peripheral blood. The receptor's source is a human donor in a cohort sampled during active COVID-19. The J gene is TRBJ2-3, the V gene TRBV5-6, with TRBD1 identical over 10 bases. The CDR3 reads CASSPGQGSSTDTQYF. CDR3 nucleotide sequence: TGTGCCAGCAGCCCGGGACAGGGGTCTAGCACAGATACGCAGTATTTT.